The 28 T cell receptor beta chains presented below share a single source sample, sequenced in a study of neoadjuvant nivolumab and ipilimumab in lung cancer. The assay was immunoSEQ multiplex PCR, and TCRdb's table has in-frame clones only and misses some. Among approximately 29,000 clones listed, under 85% were seen once. The sample was tumor tissue, taken after neoadjuvant nivolumab, alone or with ipilimumab, at or shortly before surgery. All receptors come from an adult with non-small cell lung cancer.

This chain connects TRBV6-5 to TRBJ2-2; D not certain. Germline CDR1 and CDR2: MNHEY and SVGAGI. Trimming pared 4 bases from V and 5 bases from J, leaving 8 bases between. This CDR3 has 13 amino acids. CDR3: CASSFMGTGELFF. The CDR3 DNA reads as TGTGCCAGCAGTTTTATGGGGACCGGGGAGCTGTTTTTT.

Concerning this clone itself: One junction end disagrees with the germline gene, perhaps due to a read error. CDR3: CASSWGPDNEQFF. CDR3 nucleotide sequence: TGTGCTAGCAGCTGGGGGCCTGACAATGAGCAGTTCTTC. The chain uses TRBV7-7 and TRBJ2-1; D might be TRBD1 (6 bases). CDR3 length equals 13 residues. Per the germline V gene, CDR1 is SSHAT and CDR2 is FNYEAQ (reference sequence).

J is TRBJ2-5 and V is TRBV5-1; D is unclear. This CDR3 is 15 amino acids long. CDR1 SGHRS and CDR2 YFSETQ come from the germline V gene. V lost 0 bases to trimming and J lost 5 bases, with 14 bases between them. The CDR3 DNA reads as TGCGCCAGCAGCTTGGGTAGCAAGGGTGGGGAGACCCAGTACTTC. The encoded protein is CASSLGSKGGETQYF.

The chain is built from TRBV7-8 and TRBJ2-7, with 11 bases lining up with TRBD1. The V gene's germline CDR1 is SGHVS and CDR2 FQNEAQ. V was pared by 5 bases and J by 6 bases, with 3 bases of the junction left unmatched. There are 13 residues in the CDR3. The CDR3 sequence: CASSEDRGLEQYF. The DNA for the CDR3 is TGTGCCAGCAGCGAGGACAGGGGGCTCGAGCAGTACTTC.

V is TRBV5-1 and J is TRBJ2-3; D remains ambiguous. CDR1 SGHRS and CDR2 YFSETQ come from the germline V gene. The CDR3 consists of 14 residues. V was trimmed by 0 bases and J by 0 bases, leaving 5 bases between them. Here the CDR3 DNA reads TGCGCCAGCAGCTTGGTGGGTAGCACAGATACGCAGTATTTT. Its protein is CASSLVGSTDTQYF.

The chain couples TRBV10-3 to TRBJ2-7, with 8 nucleotides matching TRBD2. After removal of 6 bases from V and 3 bases from J, the junction contained 4 bases not matched to a gene. The CDR3 length is 13 residues. Germline CDR1 and CDR2: ENHRY and SYGVKD. The CDR3 loop is CAISAGRDYEQYF. The CDR3 DNA sequence: TGTGCCATCAGCGCCGGGAGGGACTACGAGCAGTACTTC.

This clone was seen only once. The gene calls are TRBV5-1 and TRBJ1-2, with no clear D. In germline, CDR1 is SGHRS, CDR2 YFSETQ. Trimming removed 0 bases from V and 3 bases from J, with 9 bases in between. CDR3 length: 14 amino acids. The CDR3 spells CASSLVAADYGYTF. CDR3 DNA sequence: TGCGCCAGCAGCTTGGTGGCGGCGGACTATGGCTACACCTTC. Looking up the rest from reference TRBV5-1 and TRBJ1-2 gives the full variable domain: KAGVTQTPRYLIKTRGQQVTLSCSPISGHRSVSWYQQTPGQGLQFLFEYFSETQRNKGNFPGRFSGRQFSNSRSEMNVSTLELGDSALYLCASSLVAADYGYTFGSGTRLTVV.

The chain couples TRBV10-3 to TRBJ1-5; TRBD1 aligns across 8 bases. The CDR3 totals 14 residues. In germline, CDR1 is ENHRY, CDR2 SYGVKD. V was clipped by 3 bases and J by 5 bases; unmatched bases: 3. The CDR3 DNA follows: TGTGCCATCAGTGAAGGGACAGGTCATCAGCCCCAGCATTTT. This sequence encodes CAISEGTGHQPQHF.

Judged by abundance, this clone is medium-sized. This chain uses TRBV10-3 with TRBJ1-1; D is perhaps TRBD1 (5 bases). V lost 8 bases and J lost 3, with 7 bases in between. The CDR3 is 11 amino acids. The germline V gene has CDR1 ENHRY and CDR2 SYGVKD. CDR3 sequence (DNA): TGTGCCATCCAAGGGGACACTGAAGCTTTCTTT. This codes for CAIQGDTEAFF.

J is TRBJ2-3 and V is TRBV6-1; the match to TRBD2 covers 10 bases. The V gene's germline CDR1 is MNHNS and CDR2 SASEGT. The junction had 2 bases not matched to a gene; V was cut back by 1 base and J by 1 base. CDR3 length: 16 amino acids. The CDR3 DNA reads TGTGCCAGCAGTGAAGAAGCGGGGGGGCGCACAGATACGCAGTATTTT. Protein sequence: CASSEEAGGRTDTQYF.

The V call is TRBV9, the J call TRBJ2-5; no firm D call. This CDR3 region has 13 residues. Germline V gives CDR1 SGDLS, CDR2 YYNGEE. Between the trimmed V and J ends, which lost 4 bases and 1 base, there was a span of 8 bases. The CDR3 DNA reads as TGTGCCAGCAGCCCCCTAACCCAAGAGACCCAGTACTTC. Encoded protein: CASSPLTQETQYF.

The chain employs TRBV19 and TRBJ2-1, with D possibly TRBD1 on 5 matching bases. Between the trimmed V and J ends, which lost 0 bases and 7 bases, there was a span of 13 bases. Germline assignment: CDR1 LNHDA and CDR2 SQIVND (reference sequence). CDR3 size: 15 residues. This chain's CDR3 is CASSIDSLYRNEQFF. The CDR3 DNA sequence: TGTGCCAGTAGTATAGATTCCCTTTACAGGAATGAGCAGTTCTTC.

The chain links TRBV7-9 to TRBJ1-1; TRBD1 matches at 7 bases. The CDR3 is 16 residues long. J gave up 1 base and V 3 bases, and 8 bases lay outside the gene matches. The V gene's germline CDR1 is SEHNR and CDR2 FQNEAQ (reference sequence). The CDR3, as DNA: TGTGCCAGCAGCTTCGGAAGGACAGGACCGAACACTGAAGCTTTCTTT. This sequence encodes CASSFGRTGPNTEAFF.

This clone was counted a single time. The chain uses TRBV5-5 and TRBJ2-1; D is possibly TRBD1 or TRBD2 (5 bases each). V was cut by 4 bases and J by 9 bases, with 14 bases left in between. CDR1 SGHKS and CDR2 YYEKEE come from the germline V gene (reference sequence). CDR3 length equals 13 residues. CDR3 nucleotides: TGTGCCAGCAGCCTAGGACAAGCGGTTGAGCAGTTCTTC. It is translated as CASSLGQAVEQFF.

In this sample, this clone turned up once. This CDR3 reads CASSVGDRRQETQYF. DNA of the CDR3: TGTGCCAGCAGCGTAGGGGACAGACGCCAAGAGACCCAGTACTTC. The chain has TRBV9 and TRBJ2-5; 7 bases fit TRBD1. Germline-derived CDR1 and CDR2 are SGDLS and YYNGEE. The V and J ends lost 0 bases and 1 base, in that order; junction bases with no gene match: 3. The CDR3 has 15 amino acids.

This chain uses TRBV27 with TRBJ1-2, with 8 nucleotides matching TRBD1. J gave up 6 bases and V 5 bases, and 5 bases lay outside the gene matches. The CDR3 length is 13 residues. Germline CDR1 reads MNHEY; CDR2 reads SMNVEV (reference sequence). For the CDR3, the DNA is TGTGCCAGCAGTGCCTACAGGGGGGATGGCTACACCTTC. This encodes CASSAYRGDGYTF.

This clone was found once. The V and J genes are TRBV5-4 and TRBJ2-1; D is uncertain. The CDR3 is 12 amino acids. The germline CDR1 and CDR2 sequences are SGHNT and YYREEE (reference sequence). Trimming shortened V by 5 bases and J by 9 bases, and 12 bases separated the two germline ends. CDR3 protein: CASRVGFGEQFF. CDR3 DNA sequence: TGTGCCAGCAGGGTGGGGTTCGGTGAGCAGTTCTTC.

The chain couples TRBV5-1 to TRBJ2-5; D not certain. This CDR3 comprises 13 residues. Germline loops: CDR1 SGHRS, CDR2 YFSETQ. Trimming took 3 bases from V and 7 from J, leaving 13 bases between them. Written as DNA, the CDR3 is TGCGCCAGCAGCTCTGACACTCATCGGACCCAGTACTTC. This sequence encodes CASSSDTHRTQYF.

The chain uses TRBV10-3 and TRBJ2-5, with TRBD1 as a possible D gene (6 bases). V shed 0 bases and J shed 4 bases, with 12 bases lying between them. Germline V gene lookup returns CDR1 ENHRY and CDR2 SYGVKD. The CDR3 sequence is 15 residues long. CDR3 in DNA: TGTGCCATCAGTGAGTCATCGAGAGGGGGAGAGACCCAGTACTTC. It is translated as CAISESSRGGETQYF.

J is TRBJ2-3 and V is TRBV11-2, with 8 bases aligning to TRBD1. This CDR3 has 15 amino acids. J lost 6 bases, V lost 5 bases, and 10 bases had no gene match. Germline V gives CDR1 SGHAT, CDR2 FQNNGV. The CDR3 region is CASSTRTGKGDTQYF. CDR3 in DNA: TGTGCCAGCAGCACCCGGACAGGGAAGGGGGATACGCAGTATTTT.

As concerns this clone: At one end the junction does not follow the germline gene, possibly because of a read error. The genes are TRBV6-1 and TRBJ1-4; 7 nucleotides match TRBD1. The CDR3 covers 18 residues. Germline CDR1 MNHNS, CDR2 SASEGT. CDR3 nucleotides: TGTGCCAGCAGTGATTGGGGGACAGTGAGCCCAACCAATGAAAAACTGTTTTTT. It specifies CASSDWGTVSPTNEKLFF.

This clone was detected only once. J is TRBJ1-2 and V is TRBV19; perhaps TRBD1 as D (5 bases). The germline V gene has CDR1 LNHDA and CDR2 SQIVND (reference sequence). The CDR3 is 12 residues long. V was trimmed by 7 bases and J by 7 bases, leaving 13 bases between them. The CDR3 DNA reads TGTGCCAGTATGCAGGGCCAACTTGGCTACACCTTC. Its translation is CASMQGQLGYTF.

The CDR3 loop is CASSRDSGSIEQYF. CDR3 in DNA: TGTGCCAGCAGTCGGGACTCCGGATCCATCGAGCAGTACTTC. The rearrangement joins TRBV6-1 to TRBJ2-7; a possible D gene is TRBD2 (6 bases). The germline gives CDR1 MNHNS, CDR2 SASEGT. V lost 5 bases to trimming and J lost 6 bases, with 17 bases between them. This CDR3 comprises 14 residues.

The CDR3 protein is CASSERGIYEQYF. CDR3 DNA: TGTGCCAGCAGTGAACGGGGTATCTACGAGCAGTACTTC. The chain combines TRBV25-1 with TRBJ2-7, with D perhaps matching TRBD2 (5 bases). Germline V gene sequence: CDR1 MGHDK, CDR2 SYGVNS. V was shortened by 2 bases and J by 3 bases, with 8 bases between the two germline ends. CDR3 length: 13 amino acids.

The chain combines TRBV11-2 with TRBJ1-1, with 7 bases identical to TRBD1. The J segment lost 0 bases and the V segment lost 5 bases, leaving 3 bases of the junction unmatched. In germline, CDR1 is SGHAT, CDR2 FQNNGV. The CDR3 totals 14 residues. This chain's CDR3 is CASSVGTVNTEAFF. The CDR3 DNA follows: TGTGCCAGCAGCGTAGGGACAGTGAACACTGAAGCTTTCTTT.

This chain uses TRBV7-9 with TRBJ1-4, with D uncertain. Trimming pared 6 bases from V and 8 bases from J, leaving 16 bases between. This CDR3 is 14 amino acids long. Germline V gene lookup returns CDR1 SEHNR and CDR2 FQNEAQ (reference sequence). CDR3 nucleotide sequence: TGTGCCAGCAGTTTTATCCAGGACGGGGAAAAACTGTTTTTT. Its translation is CASSFIQDGEKLFF.

The V gene is TRBV18, the J gene TRBJ1-1; D is uncertain. The germline V gene has CDR1 KGHSH and CDR2 LQKENI. This CDR3 is built from 12 residues. Trimming stripped 5 bases from V and 10 bases from J, with 14 bases between. This chain's CDR3 is CASSERVSGAFF. CDR3 coding DNA: TGTGCCAGCTCAGAGAGGGTATCGGGAGCTTTCTTT.

This chain uses TRBV6-1 with TRBJ1-1; no clear D. This CDR3 comprises 12 residues. Between the trimmed V and J ends, which lost 6 bases and 5 bases, there was a span of 10 bases. The germline V gene has CDR1 MNHNS and CDR2 SASEGT. CDR3 DNA sequence: TGTGCCAGCAGCCCTTTTATAACTGAAGCTTTCTTT. Residues: CASSPFITEAFF.